The rows below give T cell receptor beta chains drawn from one sample of a study of Ad26.COV2.S vaccination and SARS-CoV-2 variants. Sequencing used immunoSEQ multiplex PCR; TCRdb keeps in-frame clones, though not all of them. The data hold about half a million clones, with about 89% observed a single time. This material consisted of peripheral blood, taken in a trial of Ad26.COV2.S vaccine versus placebo. These receptors all come from a person aged 18-60 years who received the Ad26.COV2.S COVID-19 vaccine or a placebo. CDR3s include the opening cysteine and the closing phenylalanine or tryptophan. The D gene is left open where the match is weak. Only some rows state a clone size, as once, few, many or a class for expanded clones.

>NA|TRBJ1-1|TRBV28|NA
TGTGCCAGCAGTTTAGGGGGACAGAACACTGAAGCTTTCTTT
CASSLGGQNTEAFF
>NA|TRBJ1-3|TRBV28|NA
TGTGCCAGCAGTTTCGCAGGGGCTAGTGGAAACACCATATATTTT
CASSFAGASGNTIYF
>NA|TRBJ2-1|TRBV9|NA
TGTGCCAGCGCTACCGACAGCCTCAATGAGCAGTTCTTC
CASATDSLNEQFF
>TRBD1|TRBJ1-1|TRBV28|NA
TGTGCCAGCAGTTGGCCCGACAGGGGGAGGGGTGGAGCTTTCTTT
CASSWPDRGRGGAFF
>TRBD2|TRBJ2-3|TRBV4-2|NA
TGTGCCACTCGGACTAGCAGCACAGATACGCAGTATTTT
CATRTSSTDTQYF
>NA|TRBJ1-2|TRBV18|NA
TGTGCCAGCTCACCACTGGACTCCAGGGAAGGCGGCTACACCTTC
CASSPLDSREGGYTF
>NA|TRBJ2-5|TRBV5-6|NA
TGTGCCAGCAGCTTCCCTCAGGGGGAGACCCAGTACTTC
CASSFPQGETQYF
>NA|TRBJ1-3|TRBV7-9|NA
TGTGCCAGCAGCTACCCCCTCCGACAGCACTCTGGAAACACCATATATTTT
CASSYPLRQHSGNTIYF
>TRBD1|TRBJ2-7|TRBV28|once
TGTGCCAGCAGGAGGACAGGGGCCTACGAGCAGTACTTC
CASRRTGAYEQYF
>TRBD2|TRBJ2-3|TRBV6-6|NA
TGTGCCAGCAGTCTCCTCACTAGCGGGTCACCCGGGGATACGCAGTATTTT
CASSLLTSGSPGDTQYF
>NA|TRBJ2-3|TRBV20-1|NA
TGCAGTGCTAGTATCCCCGCGCAGTATTTT
CSASIPAQYF
>NA|TRBJ2-7|TRBV4-1|once
TGCGCCAGCAGCCACGGGACTGTAGTTGGCGAGCAGTACTTC
CASSHGTVVGEQYF